One sample yielded the 2 T cell receptor beta chains listed below, sequenced in a study of regulatory T cells in long-lasting Graves disease. Building the TCR beta libraries relied on iRepertoire HTBI primers, and CDR3 regions underwent Arm-PCR. From the multiplex PCR reads, TCRdb called clonotypes with MiXCR, one entry per CDR3 protein. The data contain about 350,000 distinct CDR3 sequences, 15% to 20% of them singletons. The sample's time point: newly diagnosed GD, antithyroid drugs for less than 3 months. Researchers made the TCR library from RNA that was extracted from PBMCs. The same data also contributed to another study, on T cells in Graves' hyperthyroidism and ophthalmopathy.

The starting material was peripheral blood mononuclear cells (PBMCs), obtained at new diagnosis, from a patient treated with antithyroid drugs. The origin of the receptors is a woman between 18 and 30 years old with Graves disease.

There are many counts of this clonotype. The chain uses TRBV3-1 and TRBJ2-7; 9 nucleotides agree with TRBD1. CDR1 and CDR2 (germline): LGHDT, YNNKEL (reference sequence). This CDR3 has 15 amino acids. Trimming removed 3 bases from V and 3 bases from J; junction bases left unmatched: 6. The CDR3 bases are TGTGCCAGCAGCCACGCCGGGACAGGGTTCTACGAGCAGTACTTC. Protein: CASSHAGTGFYEQYF.

This clonotype has ten or more counts. This chain connects TRBV6-1 to TRBJ2-7, with D possibly matching TRBD2 (6 bases). The CDR3 runs to 15 residues. V lost 5 bases and J lost 2, with 16 bases in between. Germline CDR1 and CDR2: MNHNS and SASEGT. CDR3 region: CASSLTGTATYEQYF. CDR3 coding DNA: TGTGCCAGCAGTCTCACCGGGACTGCGACCTACGAGCAGTACTTC.